The 12 T cell receptor beta chains below were found in one sample sequenced in a study of blood T cells in healthy people across ages (dated by TCRdb to about 2015). The method was 5' RACE. The sequencer was an Illumina HiSeq 2500. A second 7 to 11 cycle PCR used a sample-barcoded 5' primer and a J-beta primer mix. TCRdb reprocessed the public reads (quality trimming at Q25 with fastp, clone calling with MiXCR) and kept in-frame beta chains. When rows share a CDR3 protein, they turn into one entry using the most common DNA and genes. The sample profile shows under 1,000,000 distinct CDR3 sequences; approximately 35% of them were found once. Around 13% of the sample belongs to the ten largest clones. The sequencing input was blood. The origin of the receptors is a man aged 18 to 29 in good health.

The chain joins TRBV5-1 to TRBJ1-1, with D unresolved. Germline V gene data show CDR1 as SGHRS and CDR2 as YFSETQ. Trimming left V 7 bases short and J 1 base short, with 8 bases between. The CDR3 runs 12 residues. CDR3 coding DNA: TGCGCCAGCCGACTGGGGAACACTGAAGCTTTCTTT. Residues: CASRLGNTEAFF.

J is TRBJ1-1 and V is TRBV12-1; no DNA check was done on the table's D call, TRBD1. TRBV12-1 is flagged as a pseudogene. The CDR3 runs to 15 residues. The CDR3: CASSGGIAVNTEAFF. The DNA of the CDR3 is TGTGCCAGCAGCGGGGGGATCGCGGTAAACACTGAAGCTTTCTTT.

This clonotype was found a few times. Here the CDR3 reads CSARRSDTQYF. For the CDR3, the DNA is TGCAGTGCTAGAAGGTCAGATACGCAGTATTTT. The genes are TRBV20-1 and TRBJ2-3; D call uncertain. Trimming stripped 2 bases from V and 4 bases from J, with 4 bases between. This CDR3 spans 11 amino acids. Germline loops: CDR1 DFQATT, CDR2 SNEGSKA (reference sequence).

This clonotype was recorded a few times. This chain joins TRBV30 and TRBJ1-2; TRBD1 aligns across 7 bases. V dropped 2 bases and J dropped 3; count of bases not matched to a gene: 6. This CDR3 comprises 14 residues. Germline-derived CDR1 and CDR2 are GTSNPN and SVGIG (reference sequence). The CDR3 nucleotides read TGTGCCTGGAGTCTCCGAGGGGGCCACTATGGCTACACCTTC. It yields the protein CAWSLRGGHYGYTF. The full variable domain, its missing parts supplied by reference TRBV30 and TRBJ1-2, is SQTIHQWPATLVQPVGSPLSLECTVEGTSNPNLYWYRQAAGRGLQLLFYSVGIGQISSEVPQNLSASRPQDRQFILSSKKLLLSDSGFYLCAWSLRGGHYGYTFGSGTRLTVV.

In its sample, this clonotype was seen a few times. The V gene is TRBV20-1, the J gene TRBJ2-7; 14 bases are shared with TRBD2. Germline values: CDR1 DFQATT, CDR2 SNEGSKA (reference sequence). There are 17 residues in the CDR3. V trimming: 1 base; J trimming: 2 bases; junction bases outside the gene matches: 7. This CDR3 is CSARGWGLAGDAYEQYF. As DNA, the CDR3 is TGCAGTGCTAGAGGCTGGGGACTAGCGGGGGACGCCTACGAGCAGTACTTC.

The V gene is TRBV6-5, the J gene TRBJ2-5; TRBD1 is a possible D gene (6 bases). The end of the DNA fits TRBJ2-7 better, so the J call may be wrong. The CDR3 contains 15 residues. The germline CDR1 and CDR2 sequences are MNHEY and SVGAGI. The CDR3 DNA reads as TGTGCCAGCCGCAAGAACAGGGAAACATCCTACGAGCAGTACTTC. Protein sequence: CASRKNRETSYEQYF.

This clonotype came up many times. The chain carries TRBV12-3 or TRBV12-4 and TRBJ2-3; no firm D call. The CDR3 contains 12 residues. V lost 6 bases to trimming and J lost 7 bases, with 11 bases between them. The CDR3 region is CASSPPGYTQYF. DNA of the CDR3: TGTGCCAGCAGCCCTCCCGGGTATACGCAGTATTTT.

This chain connects TRBV10-3 to TRBJ2-7; D is possibly TRBD1 (6 bases). Trimming took off 5 bases at V and 3 bases at J, with 14 bases between the two ends. Per the germline V gene, CDR1 is ENHRY and CDR2 is SYGVKD. There are 14 residues in the CDR3. CDR3 nucleotides: TGTGCCATCAGTAGGGACGGGGACAACTACGAGCAGTACTTC. Amino acids: CAISRDGDNYEQYF.

The V gene is TRBV2, the J gene TRBJ1-2; D uncertain. The V gene lost 2 bases and the J gene lost 0 bases, with 10 bases spanning the gap. The CDR3 runs 15 residues. Germline CDR1 is SNHLY and CDR2 is FYNNEI. The DNA of the CDR3 is TGTGCCAGCAGTGAAAGGCTGCCAGCTAACTATGGCTACACCTTC. Encoded protein: CASSERLPANYGYTF.

The sample holds a few counts of this clonotype. The rearrangement uses TRBV20-1 and TRBJ2-7; the match to TRBD1 covers 7 bases. The CDR3 is made up of 11 amino acids. Germline CDR1 DFQATT, CDR2 SNEGSKA (reference sequence). Trimming cost V 6 bases and J 6 bases; bases outside gene matches: 5. For the CDR3, the DNA is TGCAGTGCGATGACAGGGTTCGAGCAGTACTTC. Encoded protein: CSAMTGFEQYF.

J is TRBJ1-2 and V is TRBV9; D gene uncertain. The CDR3 spans 13 residues. CDR1 and CDR2 (germline): SGDLS, YYNGEE. The V and J ends lost 4 bases and 8 bases respectively, with 15 bases between them. This CDR3 reads CASSRLSDLGYTF. The CDR3 DNA is TGTGCCAGCAGCCGGCTTTCGGATCTGGGCTACACCTTC.

This clonotype was detected only a few times. This chain links TRBV29-1 with TRBJ1-2; TRBD1 matches 8 bases. Losses at the gene ends were 5 bases for V and 8 bases for J; bases not matched to a gene: 7. Per the germline V gene, CDR1 is SQVTM and CDR2 is ANQGSEA. The CDR3 contains 12 residues. CDR3 sequence (DNA): TGCAGCGTTCAACAGGGGGTCCGGGGCTACACCTTC. It yields the protein CSVQQGVRGYTF.